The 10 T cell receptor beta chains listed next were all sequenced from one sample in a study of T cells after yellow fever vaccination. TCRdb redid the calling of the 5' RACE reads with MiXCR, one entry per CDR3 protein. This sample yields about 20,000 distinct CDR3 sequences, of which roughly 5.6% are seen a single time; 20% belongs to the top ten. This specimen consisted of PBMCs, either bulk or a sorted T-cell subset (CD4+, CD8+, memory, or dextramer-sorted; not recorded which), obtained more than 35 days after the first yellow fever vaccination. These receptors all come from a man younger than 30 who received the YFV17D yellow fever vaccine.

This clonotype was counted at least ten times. CDR3 sequence reads: CASRPGQGSYGYTF. In DNA form, the CDR3 reads TGTGCCAGCAGGCCCGGACAGGGGTCGTATGGCTACACCTTC. This sequence joins TRBV12-3 or TRBV12-4 and TRBJ1-2; 9 bases are a match to TRBD1. This CDR3 contains 14 residues. V trimming: 6 bases; J trimming: 5 bases; junction bases outside the gene matches: 7.

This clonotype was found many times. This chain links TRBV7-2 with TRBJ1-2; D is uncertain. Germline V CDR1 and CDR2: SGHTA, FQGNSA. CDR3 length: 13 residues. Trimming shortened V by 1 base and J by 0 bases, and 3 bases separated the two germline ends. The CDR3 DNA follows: TGTGCCAGCAGCTTAGACACTAACTATGGCTACACCTTC. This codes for CASSLDTNYGYTF.

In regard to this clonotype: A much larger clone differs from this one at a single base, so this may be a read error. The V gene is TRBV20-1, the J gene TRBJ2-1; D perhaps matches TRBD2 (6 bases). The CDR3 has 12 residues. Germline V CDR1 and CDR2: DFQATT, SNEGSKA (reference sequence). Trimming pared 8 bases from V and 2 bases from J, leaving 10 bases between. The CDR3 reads CSLGGTYNEQFF. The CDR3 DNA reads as TGCAGTCTTGGAGGGACCTACAATGAGCAGTTCTTC.

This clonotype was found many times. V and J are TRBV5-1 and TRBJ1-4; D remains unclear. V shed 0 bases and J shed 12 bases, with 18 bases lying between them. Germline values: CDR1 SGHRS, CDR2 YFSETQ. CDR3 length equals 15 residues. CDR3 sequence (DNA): TGCGCCAGCAGCTTGGTCGGCCCGCCGTTAGCGGAACTGTTTTTT. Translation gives CASSLVGPPLAELFF.

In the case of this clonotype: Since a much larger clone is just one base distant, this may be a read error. The CDR3 DNA reads as TGTGCCAACAGTGGGGTTAGAGGGCTCCAAGAGACCCAGTACTTC. Amino acid sequence: CANSGVRGLQETQYF. J is TRBJ2-5 and V is TRBV7-2, with D possibly being TRBD2 (5 bases). The V gene's germline CDR1 is SGHTA and CDR2 FQGNSA. The CDR3 is made up of 15 amino acids. Deletions cut 10 bases from V and 1 base from J, with 19 bases between.

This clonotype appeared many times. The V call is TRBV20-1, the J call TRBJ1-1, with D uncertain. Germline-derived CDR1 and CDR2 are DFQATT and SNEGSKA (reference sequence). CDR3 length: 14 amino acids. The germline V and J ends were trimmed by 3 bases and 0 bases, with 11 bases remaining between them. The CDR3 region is CSASDGFMNTEAFF. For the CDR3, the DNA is TGCAGTGCTAGTGACGGATTCATGAACACTGAAGCTTTCTTT.

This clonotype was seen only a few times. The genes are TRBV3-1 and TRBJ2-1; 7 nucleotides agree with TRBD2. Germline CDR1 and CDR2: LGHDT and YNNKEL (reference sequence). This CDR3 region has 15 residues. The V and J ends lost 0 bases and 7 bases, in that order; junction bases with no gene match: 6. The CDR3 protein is CASSQDGGGWNEQFF. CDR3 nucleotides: TGTGCCAGCAGCCAAGACGGCGGGGGTTGGAATGAGCAGTTCTTC.

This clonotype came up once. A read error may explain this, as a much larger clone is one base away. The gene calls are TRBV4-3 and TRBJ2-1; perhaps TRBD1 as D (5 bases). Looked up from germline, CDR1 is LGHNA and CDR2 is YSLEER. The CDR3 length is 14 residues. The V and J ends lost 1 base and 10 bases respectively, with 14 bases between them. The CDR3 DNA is TGCGCCAGCAGCCAAGCGACCCCGGCAGGGGAGCAGTTCTTC. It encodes CASSQATPAGEQFF.

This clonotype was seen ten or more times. The CDR3 spells CASSYRGRQETQYF. CDR3 bases: TGTGCCAGCAGTTACCGTGGCCGACAAGAGACCCAGTACTTC. The chain joins TRBV12-3 or TRBV12-4 to TRBJ2-5; D is undetermined. This CDR3 has 14 residues. V was clipped by 4 bases and J by 2 bases, with 11 bases between them.

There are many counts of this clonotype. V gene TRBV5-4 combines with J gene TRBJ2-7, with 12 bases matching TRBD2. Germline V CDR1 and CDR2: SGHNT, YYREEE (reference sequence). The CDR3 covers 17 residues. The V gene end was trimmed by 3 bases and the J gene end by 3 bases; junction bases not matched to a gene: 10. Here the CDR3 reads CASSSGGLAGTFYEQYV. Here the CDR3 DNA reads TGTGCCAGCAGCTCGGGCGGACTAGCGGGGACCTTCTACGAGCAGTACGTC.